This T cell receptor (beta chain) was identified in a study of neurological immune-mediated disorders. General study findings and limits: Multiple sclerosis patients had less TCR clonal expansion than even healthy controls, unlike HTLV-1-associated myelopathy.

The authors produced cDNA by 5'RACE using 10-nucleotide random UMIs. MiXCR was run by TCRdb on the 5' RACE reads, yielding one entry per CDR3 protein. The sample includes 80,000 or so distinct CDR3 sequences, roughly 10% of them seen just once. Turning to this clonotype: Its antigen is undetermined. Germline is not matched at one junction end, which may reflect a read error.

Germline CDR1 and CDR2: SGHVS and FQNEAQ. The CDR3 is 16 residues long. This TCR derives from a man between 50 and 59 years old in good health. The material sequenced was PBMCs. The chain links TRBV7-8 to TRBJ1-3; no clear D. The CDR3 reads CANSLLRWSSGNTIYF. CDR3 bases: TGTGCCAACAGCTTACTCCGTTGGAGCTCTGGAAACACCATATATTTT.